These 4 T cell receptor beta chains share one sample of origin, sequenced in a study of cytomegalovirus exposure and HLA in healthy donors. Vbeta (60) and Jbeta (13) primers were used in the PCR. Here immunoSEQ multiplex PCR was the method, and the copy in TCRdb shows in-frame clones only, minus some. The table includes about 120,000 clones, about 61% detected once. The sample consisted of PBMCs. The receptors were sampled from a woman in her 30s in good health and CMV-seronegative.

This clone was seen a handful of times. The chain uses TRBV27 and TRBJ1-5, with 12 positions matching TRBD1. The CDR3 sequence is 19 residues long. The V gene end was trimmed by 5 bases and the J gene end by 3 bases; junction bases not matched to a gene: 14. Germline V gene data show CDR1 as MNHEY and CDR2 as SMNVEV (reference sequence). CDR3 coding DNA: TGTGCCAGCAGTCGCCTCGGGACAGGGGGCTTACGACTCAATCAGCCCCAGCATTTT. It translates to CASSRLGTGGLRLNQPQHF.

This clone was seen only once. The V call is TRBV7-9, the J call TRBJ2-5, with a tentative D call TRBD1 (5 bases). This CDR3 is 16 amino acids long. Trimming shortened V by 6 bases and J by 4 bases, and 21 bases separated the two germline ends. The germline CDR1 and CDR2 sequences are SEHNR and FQNEAQ (reference sequence). For the CDR3, the DNA is TGTGCCAGCAGTATGGTGATAGGGGCAGCCTCAGAGACCCAGTACTTC. This codes for CASSMVIGAASETQYF.

This clone was recorded only once. V and J are TRBV7-2 and TRBJ2-1; 8 nucleotides match TRBD2. The junction had 2 bases not matched to a gene; V was cut back by 1 base and J by 6 bases. CDR3 size: 14 residues. Germline V CDR1 and CDR2: SGHTA, FQGNSA. CDR3 in DNA: TGTGCCAGCAGCTTAGGGCGGGAGGCCAATGAGCAGTTCTTC. It codes for CASSLGREANEQFF.

The chain employs TRBV6-5 and TRBJ2-5; 10 bases map to TRBD2. Germline CDR1 MNHEY, CDR2 SVGAGI. V was clipped by 6 bases and J by 7 bases; unmatched bases: 11. This CDR3 has 15 amino acids. The CDR3 sequence: CASSHEGLAGVTQYF. The CDR3 nucleotides read TGTGCCAGCAGCCACGAGGGGCTAGCGGGAGTGACCCAGTACTTC.